Listed below are T cell receptor beta chains from one sample, sequenced in a study of post-analysis software for immune sequencing data. TCRdb passed the PCR reads through MiXCR, listing each CDR3 protein once. The data hold about 540,000 distinct CDR3 sequences, with around a third observed a single time. Sequencing used blood. The receptors come from a girl aged 2-17 years with multiple sclerosis. The CDR3 runs from the conserved cysteine through the conserved F or W. D genes are given only for firm matches. Not all rows give a size; the values are once, few, many and, for expanded clones, a class.

clone size	CDR3 length	V gene	J gene	D gene	CDR3 protein	CDR3 DNA
few	16	TRBV25-1	TRBJ2-1	TRBD2	CASSEWNSGGDNEQFF	TGTGCCAGCAGTGAATGGAATAGCGGGGGAGACAATGAGCAGTTCTTC
few	13	TRBV20-1	TRBJ1-2	NA	CSALGQINYGYTF	TGCAGTGCCCTCGGACAGATCAACTATGGCTACACCTTC
NA	13	TRBV20-1	TRBJ1-2	NA	CSARITGGGSYTF	TGCAGTGCTAGGATAACAGGAGGGGGGTCCTACACCTTC
NA	16	TRBV7-9	TRBJ1-6	NA	CASSPRSWTADSPLHF	TGTGCCAGCAGCCCTAGGTCGTGGACAGCCGATTCACCCCTCCACTTT
NA	16	TRBV7-9	TRBJ1-2	NA	CASSLPTAGANYGYTF	TGTGCCAGCAGCCTCCCAACCGCGGGGGCAAACTATGGCTACACCTTC
NA	17	TRBV12-3/TRBV12-4	TRBJ2-4	NA	CASSLFGGNLAKNIQYF	TGTGCCAGCAGTCTCTTCGGCGGTAATTTAGCCAAAAACATTCAGTACTTC
once	14	TRBV5-1	TRBJ2-5	NA	CASSLVQGDNEQYF	TGCGCCAGCAGCTTGGTACAGGGTGACAATGAGCAGTACTTC
NA	14	TRBV6-1	TRBJ2-7	NA	CASSEAWRSYEQDF	TGTGCCAGCAGTGAAGCGTGGAGATCCTACGAGCAGGACTTC
NA	16	TRBV5-1	TRBJ2-4	NA	CASSQQGGGAKNIQYF	TGCGCCAGCAGCCAACAGGGTGGGGGAGCCAAAAACATTCAGTACTTC
NA	17	TRBV3-1	TRBJ2-6	NA	CASSQGQGSSGANVLTF	TGTGCCAGCAGCCAGGGACAAGGGAGCTCTGGGGCCAACGTCCTGACTTTC
NA	14	TRBV5-6	TRBJ1-2	TRBD1	CASSQRDRVDGYTF	TGTGCCAGCAGCCAACGAGACAGGGTGGATGGCTACACCTTC
few	15	TRBV6-1	TRBJ2-7	NA	CASSPEQGRAYEQYF	TGTGCCAGCAGCCCTGAACAGGGTAGGGCCTACGAGCAGTACTTC
few	14	TRBV12-3/TRBV12-4	TRBJ2-7	TRBD2	CASSWGLAGREQYF	TGTGCCAGCAGTTGGGGACTAGCGGGGCGGGAGCAGTACTTC
few	13	TRBV12-3/TRBV12-4	TRBJ2-1	NA	CASSLVGINEQFF	TGTGCCAGCAGTTTAGTAGGGATAAATGAGCAGTTCTTC
few	14	TRBV20-1	TRBJ1-2	NA	CSASLGRGNYGYTF	TGCAGTGCTTCCCTCGGACGGGGTAACTATGGCTACACCTTC
NA	16	TRBV5-5	TRBJ2-6	NA	CASSPGPLSGANVLTF	TGTGCCAGCAGCCCAGGACCCCTCTCTGGGGCCAACGTCCTGACTTTC
NA	15	TRBV6-7	TRBJ1-2	NA	CASSTDPGKWYGYTF	TGTGCCAGCAGTACAGACCCCGGGAAGTGGTATGGCTACACCTTC
NA	13	TRBV10-3	TRBJ1-5	NA	CAVGRGADQPQHF	TGTGCCGTAGGCAGGGGAGCCGATCAGCCCCAGCATTTT
few	15	TRBV7-9	TRBJ1-5	NA	CASEGGGSRGQPQHF	TGTGCCAGCGAGGGGGGTGGGTCGAGAGGGCAGCCCCAGCATTTT
few	13	TRBV20-1	TRBJ1-5	NA	CSARKLGNQPQHF	TGCAGTGCTAGAAAGTTGGGGAATCAGCCCCAGCATTTT
NA	16	TRBV5-1	TRBJ2-6	NA	CASSPTATSGANVLTF	TGCGCCAGCAGTCCGACTGCCACATCTGGGGCCAACGTCCTGACTTTC
few	14	TRBV6-1	TRBJ2-2	NA	CASKKTGGTGELFF	TGTGCCAGCAAGAAGACTGGAGGCACCGGGGAGCTGTTTTTT
few	15	TRBV5-1	TRBJ2-5	NA	CASSLDVAPQETQYF	TGCGCCAGCAGCTTGGACGTAGCGCCCCAAGAGACCCAGTACTTC
few	15	TRBV12-3/TRBV12-4	TRBJ2-1	NA	CASSPPGGPENEQFF	TGTGCCAGCAGTCCTCCAGGGGGGCCGGAGAATGAGCAGTTCTTC
NA	16	TRBV11-2	TRBJ2-5	NA	CASSPGPVSQRETQYF	TGTGCCAGCAGCCCGGGGCCTGTGAGCCAGAGAGAGACCCAGTACTTC
NA	15	TRBV7-8	TRBJ2-3	TRBD2	CASSLYGGAGDTQYF	TGTGCCAGCAGCTTATACGGGGGGGCCGGAGATACGCAGTATTTT